These 26 T cell receptor beta chains were sequenced from one sample in a study of beta chain features in type 1 diabetes. As every portion of the isolated RNA was reverse transcribed, the sequencing read expressed TCRB transcripts. Generated by immunoSEQ multiplex PCR, the TCRdb table keeps only in-frame clones and is missing some. The sample lists 140,000 or so clones, 10% seen once, with 1% to 1.5% in the top ten. The sequencing input was naive CD4+ T cells from blood. The receptors were sampled from a man aged 18 to 29 in good health.

This chain joins TRBV6-5 and TRBJ2-7; D unclear. V was clipped by 2 bases and J by 3 bases, with 8 bases between them. The CDR3 has 13 amino acids. Germline CDR1 and CDR2: MNHEY and SVGAGI. CDR3 sequence: CASSYVQLYEQYF. CDR3 bases: TGTGCCAGCAGTTACGTACAGCTCTACGAGCAGTACTTC.

This clone was observed a handful of times. The chain combines TRBV27 with TRBJ1-2, with a tentative D call TRBD1 (6 bases). Germline V gives CDR1 MNHEY, CDR2 SMNVEV (reference sequence). The V gene lost 2 bases and the J gene lost 5 bases, with 15 bases spanning the gap. This CDR3 contains 15 residues. The CDR3: CASSLEGWGPYGYTF. Here the CDR3 DNA reads TGTGCCAGCAGTTTAGAAGGGTGGGGGCCTTATGGCTACACCTTC.

The chain is built from TRBV7-2 and TRBJ2-5, with D maybe TRBD2 (7 bases). Germline V gene data show CDR1 as SGHTA and CDR2 as FQGNSA. The CDR3 totals 14 residues. Trimming stripped 3 bases from V and 7 bases from J, with 15 bases between. This CDR3 reads CASSLRGPTGTQYF. DNA for the CDR3: TGTGCCAGCAGCTTGCGGGGGCCTACAGGGACCCAGTACTTC.

The sample holds a few counts of this clone. V and J are TRBV30 and TRBJ1-2; no clear D gene. This CDR3 has 11 residues. Germline V gene data show CDR1 as GTSNPN and CDR2 as SVGIG (reference sequence). V lost 5 bases and J lost 4, with 8 bases in between. CDR3 amino acids: CAWGGGYGYTF. Here the CDR3 DNA reads TGTGCCTGGGGCGGAGGCTATGGCTACACCTTC. Combining the CDR3 with reference TRBV30 and TRBJ1-2 gives the whole variable domain SQTIHQWPATLVQPVGSPLSLECTVEGTSNPNLYWYRQAAGRGLQLLFYSVGIGQISSEVPQNLSASRPQDRQFILSSKKLLLSDSGFYLCAWGGGYGYTFGSGTRLTVV.

CDR3 coding DNA: TGTGCCAGCAGCCGACAGGGGGCGAAGGCAGATACGCAGTATTTT. Protein product: CASSRQGAKADTQYF. This chain uses TRBV7-3 with TRBJ2-3, with 10 bases lining up with TRBD1. With V trimmed by 5 bases and J by 4 bases, 6 bases remained unmatched. This CDR3 spans 15 amino acids. Looked up from germline, CDR1 is SGHTA and CDR2 is FQGTGA.

The J gene is TRBJ2-6, the V gene TRBV5-1; unclear D gene. The length of the CDR3 is 15 residues. CDR1 SGHRS and CDR2 YFSETQ come from the germline V gene. Trimming removed 2 bases at V and 0 bases at J, with 6 bases between. CDR3 sequence: CASSFRISGANVLTF. The CDR3 nucleotides read TGCGCCAGCAGCTTCAGGATCTCTGGGGCCAACGTCCTGACTTTC.

In this sample, this clone turned up a few times. The V call is TRBV6-5, the J call TRBJ2-3; TRBD1 matches at 7 bases. The germline V gene encodes CDR1 MNHEY and CDR2 SVGAGI. The CDR3 is 15 residues long. The trim removed 4 bases at V and 4 bases at J, leaving 8 bases unmatched. CDR3 region: CASSSRKGGADTQYF. CDR3 sequence (DNA): TGTGCCAGCAGTTCTCGGAAAGGGGGCGCAGATACGCAGTATTTT.

This clone was seen a handful of times. The chain has TRBV7-2 and TRBJ2-7; D may be TRBD2 (6 bases). CDR3 size: 16 residues. CDR1 is SGHTA, CDR2 FQGNSA, per germline. Trimming stripped 4 bases from V and 0 bases from J, with 16 bases between. CDR3: CASSSRQSGPSYEQYF. CDR3 sequence (DNA): TGTGCCAGCAGCTCCCGCCAGAGCGGGCCCTCCTACGAGCAGTACTTC.

The gene calls are TRBV7-2 and TRBJ1-4, with unresolved D. In germline, CDR1 is SGHTA, CDR2 FQGNSA. V lost 5 bases to trimming and J lost 3 bases, with 13 bases between them. This CDR3 comprises 15 residues. The CDR3 protein is CASSTEQLANEKLFF. The CDR3 region has the DNA TGTGCCAGCAGCACAGAACAGTTGGCTAATGAAAAACTGTTTTTT.

There are a few counts of this clone. The chain joins TRBV5-5 to TRBJ1-1; a possible D gene is TRBD1 (5 bases). This CDR3 comprises 15 residues. Deletions cut 4 bases from V and 3 bases from J, with 16 bases between. Per germline, CDR1 SGHKS and CDR2 YYEKEE (reference sequence). The CDR3 is CASSPPMTAYTEAFF. Here the CDR3 DNA reads TGTGCCAGCAGCCCCCCCATGACAGCCTACACTGAAGCTTTCTTT.

V and J are TRBV5-1 and TRBJ2-5; 13 nucleotides line up with TRBD2. The ends lost 2 bases at V and 5 bases at J; junction bases unmatched: 6. CDR3 length: 16 amino acids. The V gene's germline CDR1 is SGHRS and CDR2 YFSETQ. As DNA, the CDR3 is TGCGCCAGCAGCTTCGTACTAGCGGGGGGGCTGGAGACCCAGTACTTC. Translated, it gives CASSFVLAGGLETQYF.

In this sample, this clone turned up a few times. Different DNA sequences within this sample yield the same CDR3. The chain has TRBV25-1 and TRBJ1-2; 9 nucleotides match TRBD1. The CDR3 covers 14 residues. The germline V gene encodes CDR1 MGHDK and CDR2 SYGVNS. The ends lost 6 bases at V and 2 bases at J; junction bases unmatched: 4. The CDR3: CASRGQGANYGYTF. As DNA, the CDR3 is TGTGCCAGCAGGGGACAGGGTGCAAACTATGGCTACACCTTC.

This clone was recorded a few times. V is TRBV5-1 and J is TRBJ2-2; tentative D call: TRBD1 (6 bases). V was cut by 0 bases and J by 5 bases, with 8 bases left in between. The V gene's germline CDR1 is SGHRS and CDR2 YFSETQ. The CDR3 contains 14 residues. The CDR3 reads CASSLAGETGELFF. In DNA form, the CDR3 reads TGCGCCAGCAGCTTGGCAGGGGAGACCGGGGAGCTGTTTTTT.

This clone has a handful of counts. CDR3 nucleotide sequence: TGTGCCAGTAGTATAGATCGGGCGGGGGGGCTGTATACGCAGTATTTT. Protein: CASSIDRAGGLYTQYF. The chain carries TRBV19 and TRBJ2-3; TRBD2 aligns across 9 bases. Per germline, CDR1 LNHDA and CDR2 SQIVND (reference sequence). J gave up 7 bases and V 0 bases, and 8 bases lay outside the gene matches. This CDR3 contains 16 residues.

The V and J genes are TRBV29-1 and TRBJ1-2, with 8 bases matching TRBD1. This CDR3 comprises 15 residues. CDR1 and CDR2 (germline): SQVTM, ANQGSEA. The V gene end was trimmed by 6 bases and the J gene end by 4 bases; junction bases not matched to a gene: 13. This CDR3 is CSVRQGRPVPYGYTF. In DNA form, the CDR3 reads TGCAGCGTACGACAGGGGAGGCCCGTCCCCTATGGCTACACCTTC. Supplemented by reference TRBV29-1 and TRBJ1-2, the full variable domain reads SAVISQKPSRDICQRGTSLTIQCQVDSQVTMMFWYRQQPGQSLTLIATANQGSEATYESGFVIDKFPISRPNLTFSTLTVSNMSPEDSSIYLCSVRQGRPVPYGYTFGSGTRLTVV.

This clone was recorded a few times. V gene TRBV7-2 combines with J gene TRBJ2-1; weak D call: TRBD1 (5 bases). V was trimmed by 6 bases and J by 3 bases, leaving 9 bases between them. The CDR3 loop spans 13 amino acids. Germline CDR1 reads SGHTA; CDR2 reads FQGNSA. The CDR3 reads CASSPQVYNEQFF. CDR3 in DNA: TGTGCCAGCAGTCCACAGGTCTACAATGAGCAGTTCTTC. Full variable domain (outside the CDR3, taken from reference TRBV7-2 and TRBJ2-1): GAGVSQSPSNKVTEKGKDVELRCDPISGHTALYWYRQSLGQGLEFLIYFQGNSAPDKSGLPSDRFSAERTGGSVSTLTIQRTQQEDSAVYLCASSPQVYNEQFFGPGTRLTVL.

The chain joins TRBV4-1 to TRBJ1-2, with D maybe TRBD1 (6 bases). Trimming took off 0 bases at V and 8 bases at J, with 13 bases between the two ends. The V gene's germline CDR1 is MGHRA and CDR2 YSYEKL. The CDR3 runs 14 residues. For the CDR3, the DNA is TGCGCCAGCAGCCAAGATACGGCAGGGGTGGGCTACACCTTC. As protein: CASSQDTAGVGYTF.

V usage is TRBV7-2 and J usage is TRBJ2-1, with D perhaps matching TRBD2 (6 bases). The germline gives CDR1 SGHTA, CDR2 FQGNSA. This CDR3 has 16 amino acids. V lost 2 bases and J 9 bases, leaving 20 bases between the germline ends. CDR3 DNA: TGTGCCAGCAGCTTAAGGAGCGGGCCTGGTCGGGGTGAGCAGTTCTTC. Its protein is CASSLRSGPGRGEQFF.

This clone was observed a few times. V is TRBV7-3 and J is TRBJ2-2; perhaps TRBD2 as D (6 bases). This CDR3 contains 14 residues. With 4 bases removed from V and 4 bases from J, the gap between germline ends came to 10 bases. In germline, CDR1 is SGHTA, CDR2 FQGTGA. Here the CDR3 DNA reads TGTGCCAGCAGCTCGGGACTTGCCACCGGGGAGCTGTTTTTT. Its translation is CASSSGLATGELFF.

This clone was seen only a few times. The rearrangement links TRBV18 to TRBJ2-1; 10 bases map to TRBD1. Per the germline V gene, CDR1 is KGHSH and CDR2 is LQKENI. V lost 4 bases to trimming and J lost 2 bases; unmatched junction nucleotides: 8. The CDR3 length is 17 residues. Here the CDR3 DNA reads TGTGCCAGCTCACTAGGGACCGGGACAGGGGCCTACAATGAGCAGTTCTTC. Its translation is CASSLGTGTGAYNEQFF.

This clone has at least ten counts. The chain carries TRBV29-1 and TRBJ2-4, with 8 bases aligning to TRBD1. With V trimmed by 4 bases and J by 0 bases, 5 bases remained unmatched. Germline V lookup: CDR1 SQVTM, CDR2 ANQGSEA. This CDR3 is built from 15 residues. CDR3 in amino acids: CSVGDRGLAKNIQYF. The CDR3 coding sequence is TGCAGCGTTGGAGACAGGGGCCTAGCCAAAAACATTCAGTACTTC.

The chain carries TRBV18 and TRBJ2-2; D might be TRBD2 (5 bases). V dropped 0 bases and J dropped 4 bases, with 15 bases sitting between them. From germline, CDR1 is KGHSH and CDR2 LQKENI. The CDR3 has 17 residues. CDR3 coding DNA: TGTGCCAGCTCACCACCGGCGAGCGGAAGATCCACCGGGGAGCTGTTTTTT. Amino acids: CASSPPASGRSTGELFF.

This clone was detected ten times or more. The rearrangement uses TRBV28 and TRBJ2-7; no clear D. Germline V CDR1 and CDR2: MDHEN, SYDVKM. The V end was cut by 5 bases, the J end by 0 bases, with 8 bases between. This CDR3 is built from 13 residues. The CDR3, as DNA: TGTGCCAGCAGTCCCCACACCTCCTACGAGCAGTACTTC. Translation: CASSPHTSYEQYF. Complete variable domain (other parts from reference TRBV28 and TRBJ2-7): DVKVTQSSRYLVKRTGEKVFLECVQDMDHENMFWYRQDPGLGLRLIYFSYDVKMKEKGDIPEGYSVSREKKERFSLILESASTNQTSMYLCASSPHTSYEQYFGPGTRLTVT.

The genes are TRBV9 and TRBJ2-5; D may be TRBD2 (5 bases). This CDR3 is built from 14 residues. Germline lookup yields CDR1 SGDLS and CDR2 YYNGEE. With 4 bases removed from V and 5 bases from J, the gap between germline ends came to 15 bases. CDR3 loop: CASSPRAPGETQYF. As DNA, the CDR3 is TGTGCCAGCAGCCCGCGGGCCCCCGGGGAGACCCAGTACTTC. The whole variable domain, filled in from reference TRBV9 and TRBJ2-5, reads DSGVTQTPKHLITATGQRVTLRCSPRSGDLSVYWYQQSLDQGLQFLIQYYNGEERAKGNILERFSAQQFPDLHSELNLSSLELGDSALYFCASSPRAPGETQYFGPGTRLLVL.

V gene TRBV25-1 combines with J gene TRBJ1-2; the match to TRBD1 covers 8 bases. The germline V gene has CDR1 MGHDK and CDR2 SYGVNS. The ends lost 3 bases at V and 6 bases at J; junction bases unmatched: 6. CDR3 length: 14 residues. This CDR3 reads CASSDRQGRNGYTF. CDR3 DNA: TGTGCCAGCAGTGATCGACAGGGGAGGAATGGCTACACCTTC.

This clone was seen only a few times. J is TRBJ2-5 and V is TRBV6-6; D is unresolved. Germline values: CDR1 MNHNY, CDR2 SVGAGI (reference sequence). This CDR3 region has 11 residues. Trimming stripped 6 bases from V and 5 bases from J, with 7 bases between. The CDR3 spells CASSKRETQYF. CDR3 in DNA: TGTGCCAGCAGCAAGAGGGAGACCCAGTACTTC.